The clone carrying this TCR beta chain was counted many times. Its antigen remains unidentified. Germline CDR1 is MNHEY and CDR2 is SVGAGI. The CDR3 consists of 13 residues. Trimming removed 6 bases from V and 5 bases from J, with 13 bases in between. This record comes from a study of T-cell memory formation after mild COVID-19. Findings and limits, study-wide: Clones contracting across day 15 to 85 had a balanced CD4/CD8 profile; later expanding clones leaned CD4+. Mostly located in CM and EM were contracting CD4+ clones, with contracting CD8+ clones located in EMRA.

5'RACE with constant-segment primers built TCRalpha and TCRbeta cDNA libraries with UMIs. TCRdb called the 5' RACE reads again in MiXCR, with one record for every CDR3 protein. The table shows roughly 35,000 distinct CDR3 sequences, with around 20% occurring only once. Input material: PBMCs or a T cell subset sorted from them (not recorded which). The TCR sequence derives from an adult who had mild COVID-19 (a few samples of this study predate the infection). Cell type and time point are not known. This chain links TRBV6-5 with TRBJ2-5; D is possibly TRBD1 or TRBD2 (5 bases each). DNA of the CDR3: TGTGCCAGCAGCCCCCCGGGGCGGGAGACCCAGTACTTC. Amino acid sequence: CASSPPGRETQYF.